This TCR beta chain came from a study of CD8 T cells in ankylosing spondylitis. General study findings and limits: The authors reported significant enrichment of disease-linked clones in matched ankylosing spondylitis synovial fluid.

With 0 bases removed from V and 1 base from J, the gap between germline ends came to 6 bases. The CDR3 is 14 amino acids. The germline V gene encodes CDR1 WSHSY and CDR2 SAAADI. Each CDR3 protein is one row after TCRdb ran MiXCR on the 5' RACE reads. Of 200,000 to 300,000 distinct CDR3 sequences in the sample, more than 9% were seen once. This clonotype has at least ten counts. Its antigen is currently unknown. Sequencing was performed on blood, either unsorted or a sorted T cell fraction (not recorded which). J is TRBJ1-1 and V is TRBV10-2; D is unclear. The TCR originated in a male donor with ankylosing spondylitis or in good health (not recorded which). The CDR3: CASSESAGNTEAFF. Here the CDR3 DNA reads TGCGCCAGCAGTGAGTCGGCGGGGAACACTGAAGCTTTCTTT.